A selection of T cell receptor beta chains follows, all from one sample in a study of cytomegalovirus exposure and HLA in healthy donors. Produced via immunoSEQ multiplex PCR; TCRdb's table is partial and in-frame only. Among approximately 57,000 clones listed, 93% were seen once. Sequences were obtained from PBMCs. These receptors were collected from a woman under 30 in good health and CMV-seronegative. The CDR3 runs from the conserved cysteine through the conserved F or W. The order of the fields is CDR3 DNA, CDR3 protein, D gene, J gene, clone size, V gene. D genes are given only for firm matches. Some rows mark clone size as missing; the rest say once, few, many or name a class of expanded clone.

TGCGCCAGCAGCTTAGCGGGGTCTAGGGAGACCCAGTACTTC,CASSLAGSRETQYF,TRBD2,TRBJ2-5,once,TRBV5-1
TGTGCCAGCAGTGGAGGGGGGGTTCACAATCAGCCCCAGCATTTT,CASSGGGVHNQPQHF,NA,TRBJ1-5,NA,TRBV28
TGTGCCAGCAGTGCCCCTATAGCGCTCAATGAGCAGTTCTTC,CASSAPIALNEQFF,NA,TRBJ2-1,NA,TRBV9
TGTGCCAGCTCACCCCCGATAGGGGACTACGAGCAGTACTTC,CASSPPIGDYEQYF,NA,TRBJ2-7,NA,TRBV18
TGTGCCAGCAGCTTTGGACTTGGGAAGACAGATACGCAGTATTTT,CASSFGLGKTDTQYF,NA,TRBJ2-3,few,TRBV7-9
TGCGCCAGCAGCCCTAGCGGGGGGCGAAACACCGGGGAGCTGTTTTTT,CASSPSGGRNTGELFF,TRBD2,TRBJ2-2,NA,TRBV5-1
TGTGCCTGGACTGAGGGCGGGAGTGCAGATACGCAGTATTTT,CAWTEGGSADTQYF,TRBD2,TRBJ2-3,few,TRBV30
TGTGCCAGCAGGCGGGGACAGCTAAGCTCCTACGAGCAGTACTTC,CASRRGQLSSYEQYF,NA,TRBJ2-7,NA,TRBV28
TGTGCCAGCCGAGGGGGCAGCCGAAAAGGGGAGACCTCCTACAATGAGCAGTTCTTC,CASRGGSRKGETSYNEQFF,TRBD1,TRBJ2-1,NA,TRBV11-2
TGTGCCAGCAGAGATGGCGGGATAACCGGGGAGCTGTTTTTT,CASRDGGITGELFF,NA,TRBJ2-2,NA,TRBV6-5
TGTGCCAGCAGCCCCAAGGTTGCCCGGGATGAGCAGTTCTTC,CASSPKVARDEQFF,NA,TRBJ2-1,NA,TRBV11-2
TGTGCAAGTCGCTTAGGTGGGACAGGGGAGAACACTGAAGCTTTCTTT,CASRLGGTGENTEAFF,NA,TRBJ1-1,NA,TRBV12-2
TGTGCCAGCAGCTTGGCAACTAGCGGGGCCCCGTTTACGCAGTATTTT,CASSLATSGAPFTQYF,TRBD2,TRBJ2-3,once,TRBV7-2
TGTGCCAGCAGCTTATCACTAGCGGGCCCCAATGAGCAGTTCTTC,CASSLSLAGPNEQFF,TRBD2,TRBJ2-1,NA,TRBV7-3
TGTGCCAGCAGCTTAGCGGGAGGGTTGGAGACCCAGTACTTC,CASSLAGGLETQYF,TRBD2,TRBJ2-5,NA,TRBV7-9
TGTGCCAGCAGCCCCTATTCCCAACCGGGCTACGAGCAGTACTTC,CASSPYSQPGYEQYF,NA,TRBJ2-7,NA,TRBV7-2
TGTGCCAGCCAGCGGGGTTCGGGGGGCACTGAAGCTTTCTTT,CASQRGSGGTEAFF,NA,TRBJ1-1,NA,TRBV27
TGTGCCAGCGAGTATGCGGGCACAGATACGCAGTATTTT,CASEYAGTDTQYF,NA,TRBJ2-3,NA,TRBV7-2
TGTGCCAGCAGCGAGACAGGGGATGGCTACACCTTC,CASSETGDGYTF,TRBD1,TRBJ1-2,once,TRBV5-5
TGTGCCAGCAGCCGAAGGAGTGATAGTGAAAAACTGTTTTTT,CASSRRSDSEKLFF,NA,TRBJ1-4,NA,TRBV7-2
TGTGCCAGCAGCGTAAACAGGGGTGATAAGTACTTC,CASSVNRGDKYF,TRBD1,TRBJ2-7,NA,TRBV7-9
TGTGCCAGCAGCCTACGGACTAGCGCTCTACTTTACAATGAGCAGTTCTTC,CASSLRTSALLYNEQFF,TRBD2,TRBJ2-1,NA,TRBV4-2
TGTGCCAGCAGCCCGGGACAGGGCACGAACATTCAGTACTTC,CASSPGQGTNIQYF,TRBD1,TRBJ2-4,NA,TRBV5-8
TGCGCCAGCAGTCTTACAGGGGACGGGGAGCTGTTTTTT,CASSLTGDGELFF,TRBD1,TRBJ2-2,NA,TRBV4-1
TGTGCTAGTGGCCTCGGGACTTCCGGGGAGCTGTTTTTT,CASGLGTSGELFF,NA,TRBJ2-2,NA,TRBV12-5
TGTGCCAGTAGTATCCAGGGTAGCAATCAGCCCCAGCATTTT,CASSIQGSNQPQHF,NA,TRBJ1-5,NA,TRBV19
TGTGCCTGGGCGTCCAGGGCGGACTATGGCTACACCTTC,CAWASRADYGYTF,NA,TRBJ1-2,once,TRBV30
TGCGCCAGCAGCTTTGGCTTAGGACTAGCGGGAGGCTCCAGCTCCTACAATGGGCAGTTCTTC,CASSFGLGLAGGSSSYNGQFF,TRBD2,TRBJ2-1,NA,TRBV5-1
TGTGCCAGCTTACGGGGGGCAGATACGCAGTATTTT,CASLRGADTQYF,TRBD2,TRBJ2-3,NA,TRBV19
TGTGCCAGCTCAGGGGGGGCCACAGATACGCAGTATTTT,CASSGGATDTQYF,NA,TRBJ2-3,NA,TRBV18
TGTGCCAGTAGGGACAGGGGGCTTATCTATGGCTACACCTTC,CASRDRGLIYGYTF,TRBD1,TRBJ1-2,NA,TRBV19
TGTGCCAGCAGACGGGACTATTACACCGGGGAGCTGTTTTTT,CASRRDYYTGELFF,TRBD2,TRBJ2-2,NA,TRBV6-1